The 32 T cell receptor beta chains listed next were all sequenced from one sample in a study of graft-versus-host responses after intestinal transplantation. Generated by immunoSEQ multiplex PCR, the TCRdb table keeps only in-frame clones and is missing some. The sample lists about 81,000 clones; around nine tenths were seen once. Their antigens remain unidentified. Sequenced material: unstimulated CD4+ T cells sorted from spleen or lymph node cells, taken before intestinal transplant. The receptors derive from a human donor who received an intestinal transplant.

CDR3 amino acids: CASRPRGRSNQPQHF. The CDR3, as DNA: TGTGCAAGTCGCCCCCGAGGGCGGAGCAATCAGCCCCAGCATTTT. The chain links TRBV12-2 to TRBJ1-5. TRBV12-2 is annotated as a pseudogene. The CDR3 spans 15 residues.

On this clone itself: One junction end does not reproduce the germline sequence, and a read error may be involved. As DNA, the CDR3 is TGTGCCAGCAGTGCCGACAGGGTAGGGTACACCAGGGAGCTGTTTTTT. Translating it yields CASSADRVGYTRELFF. This rearrangement joins TRBV6-1 to TRBJ2-2; TRBD1 agrees at 7 bases. The CDR3 sequence is 16 residues long. Per the germline V gene, CDR1 is MNHNS and CDR2 is SASEGT.

The genes are TRBV6-5 and TRBJ1-2; D ambiguous. The V and J ends lost 9 bases and 5 bases respectively, with 10 bases between them. This CDR3 comprises 11 residues. The germline V gene has CDR1 MNHEY and CDR2 SVGAGI. The CDR3 nucleotides read TGTGCCAGTCGTGGAGGGTATGGCTACACCTTC. The encoded protein is CASRGGYGYTF.

This clone showed up just a few times. The rearrangement uses TRBV6-6 and TRBJ2-2; a possible D gene is TRBD1 (5 bases). V was shortened by 2 bases and J by 6 bases, with 7 bases between the two germline ends. Germline CDR1 MNHNY, CDR2 SVGAGI (reference sequence). The CDR3 runs to 13 residues. In nucleotides, the CDR3 is TGTGCCAGCAGTTACGGGGCGTCCGGGGAGCTGTTTTTT. The encoded protein is CASSYGASGELFF.

The chain recombines TRBV2 with TRBJ2-4, with 8 bases identical to TRBD1. V lost 6 bases and J lost 6; bases outside the gene matches: 7. This CDR3 has 14 residues. The V gene's germline CDR1 is SNHLY and CDR2 FYNNEI. CDR3 loop: CASRPTGGGNIQYF. Written as DNA, the CDR3 is TGTGCCAGCAGGCCAACAGGGGGAGGAAACATTCAGTACTTC.

Note on this clone: Additional DNA sequences in this sample encode the identical CDR3. The CDR3 DNA follows: TGTGCCAGCTCCCCCGGACAGGGAGGCACCGGGGAGCTGTTTTTT. Amino acids: CASSPGQGGTGELFF. The J gene is TRBJ2-2, the V gene TRBV18, with 8 bases fitting TRBD1. Germline V lookup: CDR1 KGHSH, CDR2 LQKENI. V trimming: 6 bases; J trimming: 4 bases; junction bases outside the gene matches: 7. The CDR3 is made up of 15 amino acids.

The genes are TRBV28 and TRBJ1-4, with TRBD1 matching over 8 bases. CDR1 is MDHEN, CDR2 SYDVKM, per germline. The CDR3 length is 16 residues. V trimming: 5 bases; J trimming: 8 bases; junction bases outside the gene matches: 13. CDR3 sequence reads: CASSPLRQGWWEKLFF. Here the CDR3 DNA reads TGTGCCAGCAGTCCCCTCCGACAGGGGTGGTGGGAAAAACTGTTTTTT.

The chain carries TRBV6-6 and TRBJ2-2, with D possibly matching TRBD2 (6 bases). Germline V gives CDR1 MNHNY, CDR2 SVGAGI (reference sequence). V was pared by 0 bases and J by 13 bases, with 15 bases between. The CDR3 contains 14 residues. The CDR3 region is CASSYSRLGVGLFF. The CDR3 DNA follows: TGTGCCAGCAGTTACTCCCGACTAGGAGTGGGGCTGTTTTTT.

The V and J genes are TRBV19 and TRBJ2-7, with a weak D call TRBD2 (6 bases). Trimming shortened V by 1 base and J by 1 base, and 11 bases separated the two germline ends. This CDR3 region has 15 residues. Germline V gives CDR1 LNHDA, CDR2 SQIVND (reference sequence). CDR3 coding DNA: TGTGCCAGTAGTATAGTCGGGGGAGATTCCTACGAGCAGTACTTC. Translation gives CASSIVGGDSYEQYF.

J is TRBJ2-7 and V is TRBV21-1; the table's D call of TRBD2 was not tested on the DNA. TRBV21-1 is reported as a pseudogene. This CDR3 contains 13 residues. Here the CDR3 DNA reads TGTGCCAGCAGCAAACGGGGGGTGTACGAGCAGTACTTC. Protein: CASSKRGVYEQYF.

The chain combines TRBV6-1 with TRBJ1-6; TRBD1 agrees at 7 bases. The CDR3 has 12 residues. The V gene's germline CDR1 is MNHNS and CDR2 SASEGT. The junction had 11 bases not matched to a gene; V was cut back by 10 bases and J by 14 bases. This chain's CDR3 is CATKRQGSALHF. CDR3 bases: TGTGCCACAAAGAGACAGGGAAGTGCCCTCCACTTT.

The rearrangement joins TRBV9 to TRBJ1-4; TRBD1 is a possible D gene (6 bases). V was clipped by 4 bases and J by 4 bases, with 17 bases between them. Germline V gene data show CDR1 as SGDLS and CDR2 as YYNGEE. The CDR3 contains 16 residues. The DNA for the CDR3 is TGTGCCAGCAGCCTCCGACGACAGGCGCTTAATGAAAAACTGTTTTTT. Translation: CASSLRRQALNEKLFF.

The chain recombines TRBV19 with TRBJ2-2; a weak D match, TRBD1 (5 bases). There are 15 residues in the CDR3. The germline gives CDR1 LNHDA, CDR2 SQIVND (reference sequence). V was cut by 7 bases and J by 1 base, with 13 bases left in between. CDR3 DNA: TGTGCCAGTACACCTCAGGGCCTGAACACCGGGGAGCTGTTTTTT. Translating it yields CASTPQGLNTGELFF.

Here the CDR3 reads CASRIGGTANTEAFF. DNA of the CDR3: TGTGCCAGCAGAATTGGAGGGACAGCGAACACTGAAGCTTTCTTT. The chain carries TRBV28 and TRBJ1-1; TRBD1 aligns across 7 bases. V shed 6 bases, J shed 1 base, and the junction held 8 bases outside the gene matches. This CDR3 is 15 amino acids long. CDR1 and CDR2 from the germline V gene are MDHEN and SYDVKM.

The J gene is TRBJ2-5, the V gene TRBV7-3; TRBD2 agrees at 8 bases. The CDR3 spans 15 residues. Trimming removed 2 bases from V and 2 bases from J; junction bases left unmatched: 4. Per the germline V gene, CDR1 is SGHTA and CDR2 is FQGTGA. CDR3 sequence reads: CASSLGGGLQETQYF. The CDR3 nucleotides are TGTGCCAGCAGCTTAGGCGGGGGGCTACAAGAGACCCAGTACTTC.

V and J are TRBV28 and TRBJ1-1, with TRBD1 as a possible D gene (6 bases). Looked up from germline, CDR1 is MDHEN and CDR2 is SYDVKM. V was clipped by 7 bases and J by 3 bases, with 15 bases between them. CDR3 size: 14 residues. This CDR3 reads CASTSPPGDTEAFF. The CDR3 coding sequence is TGTGCCAGCACCTCCCCCCCAGGGGACACTGAAGCTTTCTTT.

This rearrangement joins TRBV6-1 to TRBJ1-1; 7 bases align to TRBD1. V was pared by 7 bases and J by 0 bases, with 8 bases of the junction left unmatched. Per the germline V gene, CDR1 is MNHNS and CDR2 is SASEGT. CDR3 length: 15 amino acids. For the CDR3, the DNA is TGTGCCAGCACGAGACAGGGCGGAATGAACACTGAAGCTTTCTTT. Amino acids: CASTRQGGMNTEAFF.

This sequence joins TRBV6-1 and TRBJ2-7, with no clear D. V lost 8 bases and J 0 bases, leaving 11 bases between the germline ends. Germline CDR1 MNHNS, CDR2 SASEGT. The CDR3 runs 13 residues. The CDR3: CASGQAFSYEQYF. The CDR3, as DNA: TGTGCCAGCGGGCAGGCCTTCTCCTACGAGCAGTACTTC.

The chain couples TRBV5-1 to TRBJ2-7; D is unclear. The CDR3 is 12 residues long. V dropped 3 bases and J dropped 0 bases, with 4 bases sitting between them. CDR1 and CDR2 (germline): SGHRS, YFSETQ. The CDR3: CASSYSSYEQYF. In DNA, the CDR3 is TGCGCCAGCAGCTATAGCTCCTACGAGCAGTACTTC. Looking up the rest from reference TRBV5-1 and TRBJ2-7 gives the full variable domain: KAGVTQTPRYLIKTRGQQVTLSCSPISGHRSVSWYQQTPGQGLQFLFEYFSETQRNKGNFPGRFSGRQFSNSRSEMNVSTLELGDSALYLCASSYSSYEQYFGPGTRLTVT.

The chain carries TRBV29-1 and TRBJ2-7; 11 bases fit TRBD1. The CDR3 runs 12 residues. The J segment lost 5 bases and the V segment lost 8 bases, leaving 5 bases of the junction unmatched. The V gene's germline CDR1 is SQVTM and CDR2 ANQGSEA. The DNA of the CDR3 is TGCAGCTGCTGGACAGGGGGCGACGAGCAGTACTTC. This encodes CSCWTGGDEQYF.

This chain links TRBV6-1 with TRBJ2-5; the match to TRBD1 covers 7 bases. The junction had 6 bases not matched to a gene; V was cut back by 6 bases and J by 5 bases. The CDR3 contains 13 residues. Per germline, CDR1 MNHNS and CDR2 SASEGT. The CDR3 sequence: CASSRTGRETQYF. CDR3 DNA: TGTGCCAGCAGCCGGACAGGTCGGGAGACCCAGTACTTC.

V gene TRBV5-1 combines with J gene TRBJ1-2, with 10 positions matching TRBD1. The CDR3 covers 16 residues. Germline V lookup: CDR1 SGHRS, CDR2 YFSETQ. V lost 4 bases and J lost 3; bases outside the gene matches: 9. The CDR3: CASSLTPGQGHYGYTF. For the CDR3, the DNA is TGCGCCAGCAGCCTGACCCCGGGACAGGGGCACTATGGCTACACCTTC.

V gene TRBV28 combines with J gene TRBJ2-7; 9 nucleotides match TRBD2. Trimming removed 8 bases from V and 6 bases from J; junction bases left unmatched: 8. This CDR3 is 13 amino acids long. The germline gives CDR1 MDHEN, CDR2 SYDVKM. The CDR3, as DNA: TGTGCCAGCTCTCGCGGGAGGGAGGCCGAGCAGTACTTC. As protein: CASSRGREAEQYF.

The J gene is TRBJ1-2, the V gene TRBV15; D possibly corresponds to TRBD1 (5 bases). Per the germline V gene, CDR1 is LNHNV and CDR2 is YYDKDF (reference sequence). The V and J ends lost 0 bases and 4 bases respectively, with 9 bases between them. The CDR3 covers 14 residues. The chain's CDR3 is CATSRDIQAYGYTF. For the CDR3, the DNA is TGTGCCACCAGCAGAGATATACAGGCCTATGGCTACACCTTC.

The chain uses TRBV9 and TRBJ2-2; a possible D gene is TRBD2 (5 bases). The CDR3 runs to 15 residues. The germline gives CDR1 SGDLS, CDR2 YYNGEE. V shed 4 bases and J shed 0 bases, with 10 bases lying between them. CDR3 region: CASSPGAANTGELFF. In DNA form, the CDR3 reads TGTGCCAGCAGCCCCGGAGCGGCGAACACCGGGGAGCTGTTTTTT.

The genes are TRBV29-1 and TRBJ1-2; D is perhaps TRBD1 (5 bases). The CDR3 extends over 11 amino acids. V lost 7 bases, J lost 8 bases, and 14 bases lay in between. Looked up from germline, CDR1 is SQVTM and CDR2 is ANQGSEA. In DNA, the CDR3 is TGCAGCGGTCTGGAGGGACGGGGCTACACCTTC. Amino acid sequence: CSGLEGRGYTF.

The genes are TRBV29-1 and TRBJ2-1; unclear D gene. Germline CDR1 reads SQVTM; CDR2 reads ANQGSEA. V was trimmed by 4 bases and J by 2 bases, leaving 9 bases between them. CDR3 length: 13 residues. CDR3 bases: TGCAGCGTTGTAAGTACACCCTACAATGAGCAGTTCTTC. Protein: CSVVSTPYNEQFF.

J is TRBJ1-1 and V is TRBV30; 11 positions agree with TRBD1. CDR3 length: 15 amino acids. In germline, CDR1 is GTSNPN, CDR2 SVGIG (reference sequence). V lost 0 bases, J lost 7 bases, and 7 bases stayed unmatched. The chain's CDR3 is CAWSVPGQGAGEAFF. DNA for the CDR3: TGTGCCTGGAGTGTACCTGGACAGGGGGCCGGTGAAGCTTTCTTT.

The chain combines TRBV5-1 with TRBJ1-2, with TRBD1 matching over 8 bases. The CDR3 contains 14 residues. Germline V gene sequence: CDR1 SGHRS, CDR2 YFSETQ. The trim removed 4 bases at V and 7 bases at J, leaving 9 bases unmatched. The CDR3 protein is CASSIDGTGGGYTF. The CDR3, as DNA: TGCGCCAGCAGCATCGACGGGACAGGTGGTGGCTACACCTTC.

The V and J genes are TRBV5-1 and TRBJ2-7, with 11 bases lining up with TRBD1. The length of the CDR3 is 14 residues. The junction had 4 bases not matched to a gene; V was cut back by 4 bases and J by 4 bases. The V gene's germline CDR1 is SGHRS and CDR2 YFSETQ. The CDR3 protein is CASSTGQGAYEQYF. CDR3 sequence (DNA): TGCGCCAGCAGCACCGGACAGGGGGCTTACGAGCAGTACTTC.

This CDR3 reads CASSGLAGGIDTQYF. The CDR3 nucleotides read TGTGCCAGCAGCGGACTAGCGGGAGGTATAGATACGCAGTATTTT. V and J are TRBV9 and TRBJ2-3; 13 bases map to TRBD2. This CDR3 is built from 15 residues. With 3 bases clipped from V and 5 bases from J, the junction kept 3 bases outside the gene matches. CDR1 and CDR2 (germline): SGDLS, YYNGEE.

V is TRBV5-1 and J is TRBJ1-2, with 10 bases matching TRBD1. CDR1 SGHRS and CDR2 YFSETQ come from the germline V gene. V shed 4 bases and J 7 bases; nucleotides not matched to a gene: 7. This CDR3 comprises 14 residues. The CDR3 spells CASSQDRGYVGYTF. Written as DNA, the CDR3 is TGCGCCAGCAGCCAGGACAGGGGGTACGTTGGCTACACCTTC.